This T cell receptor (beta chain) was found in a study of CD8 T cells in ankylosing spondylitis. General study points: The disease-linked clones had a CD8+ phenotype and low blood frequencies. Blood of patients with ankylosing spondylitis appeared to be characterized by a TCR beta motif of 8 or 9 highly homologous variants.

Libraries of TCR beta came from quantitative 5'-RACE with molecular barcodes. TCRdb called the 5' RACE reads again in MiXCR, with one record for every CDR3 protein. The sample has roughly 370,000 distinct CDR3 sequences; under 25% are singletons. Trimming pared 6 bases from V and 5 bases from J, leaving 16 bases between. The CDR3 has 15 amino acids. Germline CDR1 is MNHNS and CDR2 is SASEGT. This clonotype has just a few counts. The antigen is unknown. Material for sequencing was blood, either unsorted or a sorted T cell fraction (not recorded which). This rearrangement joins TRBV6-1 to TRBJ2-2; D might be TRBD2 (5 bases). This TCR was recovered from a male donor with ankylosing spondylitis. The CDR3 sequence is CASRGTRGGTGELFF. Here the CDR3 DNA reads TGTGCCAGCAGGGGTACTAGAGGTGGTACCGGGGAGCTGTTTTTT.